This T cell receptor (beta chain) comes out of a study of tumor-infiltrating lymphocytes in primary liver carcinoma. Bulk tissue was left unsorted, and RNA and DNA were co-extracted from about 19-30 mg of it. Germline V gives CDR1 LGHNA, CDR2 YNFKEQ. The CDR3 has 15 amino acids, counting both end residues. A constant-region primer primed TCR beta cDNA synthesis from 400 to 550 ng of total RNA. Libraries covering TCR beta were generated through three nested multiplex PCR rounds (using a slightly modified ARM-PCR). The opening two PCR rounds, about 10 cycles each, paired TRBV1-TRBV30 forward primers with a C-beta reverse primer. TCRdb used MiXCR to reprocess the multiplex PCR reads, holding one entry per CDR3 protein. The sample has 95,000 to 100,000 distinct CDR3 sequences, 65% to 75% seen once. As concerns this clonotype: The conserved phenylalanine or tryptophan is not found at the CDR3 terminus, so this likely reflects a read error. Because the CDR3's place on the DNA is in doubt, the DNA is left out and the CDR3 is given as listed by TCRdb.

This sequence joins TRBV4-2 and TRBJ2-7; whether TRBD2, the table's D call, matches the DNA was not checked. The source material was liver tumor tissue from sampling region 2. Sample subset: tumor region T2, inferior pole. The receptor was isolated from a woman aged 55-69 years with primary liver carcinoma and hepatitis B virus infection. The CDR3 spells CASNQPSGVSYEQYL.